This entry features one T cell receptor beta chain sequence. This sample also contains other DNA sequences that code for the same CDR3. In the original workflow: Nucleated cell number was recorded as an estimate derived from reference gene primer amplification. Sequenced by immunoSEQ multiplex PCR; TCRdb stores in-frame clones only, minus some. The D gene and trimming were derived from the DNA, and the V and J assignments and clone size from that table. The table shows 190,000 or so clones, with 87% occurring only once. Germline CDR1 MNHEY, CDR2 SVGAGI. V shed 5 bases and J shed 4 bases, with 5 bases lying between them. The CDR3 runs 11 residues. The data were taken from a study of blood T cell repertoires in COVID-19. Study-level background: Both acute and convalescent COVID-19 samples were obtained from the United States, Italy and Spain.

The chain couples TRBV6-5 to TRBJ1-1; D gene ambiguous. The receptor was derived from a young woman who had recovered from COVID-19. Sequenced sample: PBMCs or T cells enriched from blood (not recorded which). Here the CDR3 DNA reads TGTGCCAGCAGTCGGGGCACTGAAGCTTTCTTT. This sequence encodes CASSRGTEAFF.